This TCR beta chain emerged from a study of cytomegalovirus exposure and HLA in healthy donors. V was pared by 5 bases and J by 2 bases, with 10 bases between. The CDR3 loop spans 13 amino acids. From germline, CDR1 is MNHNY and CDR2 SVGAGI (reference sequence). TCRdb's table, derived via immunoSEQ multiplex PCR, lists solely in-frame clones and lacks some. The data show about 200,000 clones, around 83% seen once. This rearrangement joins TRBV6-6 to TRBJ2-7, with D perhaps TRBD2 (6 bases). This receptor was obtained from a woman between 25 and 40 years old in good health and CMV-seropositive. The sequencing sample was made of PBMCs. In DNA form, the CDR3 reads TGTGCCAGCAGTATCGGGGGACCCTACGAGCAGTACTTC. This encodes CASSIGGPYEQYF.